These T cell receptor beta chains were read from a single sample in a study of CD8+CD57+ T cells in acquired aplastic anemia. Using its own MiXCR run on the reads, TCRdb lists one record per CDR3 protein. The table has some 150,000 distinct CDR3 sequences, roughly half seen once. The sequencing sample was made of sorted CD4+, CD8+, or CD8+CD57+ T cells (not recorded which) from PBMCs. These receptors all come from a human donor with aplastic anemia. Each CDR3 is given without its conserved first and last residue. Not every row has a clone size; where given, it reads once, few, many or a size class.

J gene,clone size,V gene,CDR3 protein
TRBJ2-1,NA,TRBV15,ATSTGTSDQGEQF
TRBJ1-6,NA,TRBV10-2,ASSEPGTDVNSPLH
TRBJ2-5,NA,TRBV19,ASSMGAGGRETQY
TRBJ1-3,NA,TRBV3-1,ASSQEFSIRASSGNTIY
TRBJ2-1,few,TRBV11-1,ASSVPRQGGSYNEQF
TRBJ1-1,NA,TRBV4-1,ASSPKKATGDLNTEAF
TRBJ2-2,few,TRBV6-1,ASSGVPVGTGELF
TRBJ2-5,NA,TRBV15,ATSRDGTLQETQY
TRBJ2-1,NA,TRBV6-2/TRBV6-3,ASSYSASGANEQF
TRBJ1-2,many,TRBV20-1,SASVGGSGYT
TRBJ1-4,NA,TRBV25-1,ASSAFSGGDEKLF
TRBJ2-2,NA,TRBV18,ASSPGDESGELF
TRBJ2-7,NA,TRBV19,ASRPPGLAGEQY
TRBJ2-1,NA,TRBV10-3,AIMTSDPTDTQF
TRBJ1-6,NA,TRBV5-1,ASSLEGGYNSPLH
TRBJ2-7,NA,TRBV24-1,ATSERGLGEQY
TRBJ1-5,NA,TRBV3-1,ASSYWGNSNQPQH
TRBJ1-4,few,TRBV5-4,ASSLFGGAAPATNEKLF
TRBJ1-5,few,TRBV2,ASSGNPGQTIEPQH
TRBJ2-1,few,TRBV11-1,ASSLDLGGNEQF
TRBJ1-2,once,TRBV10-2,ASSEGPSLYGYT
TRBJ1-1,NA,TRBV10-2,ASCPTLANTEAF
TRBJ1-1,NA,TRBV25-1,ASSEAPRTPIEAF
TRBJ1-1,NA,TRBV27,ASTQLGGLNTEAF
TRBJ2-3,NA,TRBV10-3,AGQGSTDTQY
TRBJ2-1,NA,TRBV6-2/TRBV6-3,ASSLPGQSSYNEQF
TRBJ2-7,NA,TRBV28,ASTGAGLYEQY
TRBJ2-7,many,TRBV6-1,ASSEGPEPTYEQY
TRBJ1-2,NA,TRBV10-2,ASSPRERDGYT
TRBJ1-1,NA,TRBV29-1,SAGTGTTEAF
TRBJ2-7,NA,TRBV15,ATSSYFYEQY
TRBJ2-3,NA,TRBV30,AWRESSGGTDTQY
TRBJ2-5,many,TRBV29-1,SVWTRSGPQY
TRBJ2-1,once,TRBV10-3,AISEGQGKDEQF
TRBJ2-7,many,TRBV29-1,SVGPSGGGDEQY
TRBJ2-5,NA,TRBV10-1,ASSDTTEQETQY
TRBJ2-1,NA,TRBV20-1,SVLGAQRGKYSDEQF
TRBJ1-5,NA,TRBV7-8,ASSLFPPGQNNQPQH
TRBJ2-7,many,TRBV7-9,ASSLGLTPYEQY
TRBJ2-3,NA,TRBV7-2,ASSLSQSFDTQY
TRBJ1-4,once,TRBV19,ASGSGGSGEKLF
TRBJ1-2,NA,TRBV6-1,ASSKGEGVGYGYT
TRBJ1-1,once,TRBV12-3/TRBV12-4,ASSLGTGWAF
TRBJ2-5,many,TRBV24-1,ATSEGETQY
TRBJ2-5,NA,TRBV7-9,ASSNYPETQY
TRBJ2-4,NA,TRBV29-1,SVKQGGAKNIQY
TRBJ2-1,NA,TRBV9,ASSAKPGLAGGPGEQF
TRBJ2-5,many,TRBV6-6,ASSSWVGGASETQY
TRBJ1-2,many,TRBV29-1,SVEDQEGNYGYT
TRBJ1-4,many,TRBV6-1,ASSGTENEKLF
TRBJ2-3,NA,TRBV15,ATSASGGSTDTQY
TRBJ2-3,many,TRBV19,ASSTTGADTQY
TRBJ2-1,NA,TRBV20-1,SARDGSGRAYNEQF
TRBJ2-3,many,TRBV2,ASSERGGYGDTQY
TRBJ1-2,NA,TRBV20-1,SPTQKGQKYWGYT
TRBJ1-1,many,TRBV4-3,ASSQDGYTEAF
TRBJ2-3,many,TRBV6-4,ASSDLGGADTQY